The rows below give T cell receptor beta chains drawn from one sample of a study of T cells in Graves' hyperthyroidism and ophthalmopathy. MiXCR, run by TCRdb on the multiplex PCR reads, gives a single entry per CDR3 protein. The data show 350,000 to 400,000 distinct CDR3 sequences, more than 13% seen once. The sample was blood. These receptors all come from a woman aged 25 to 39 with Graves' hyperthyroidism. Each CDR3 is given with its conserved first and last residue. The D gene is left open where the match is weak. Not all rows give a size; the values are once, few, many and, for expanded clones, a class.

J gene	clone size	D gene	V gene	CDR3 protein	CDR3 DNA
TRBJ1-6	few	TRBD1	TRBV28	CASSSGTGNSPLHF	TGTGCCAGCAGTTCCGGGACAGGAAATTCACCCCTCCACTTT
TRBJ2-7	.	TRBD2	TRBV12-3/TRBV12-4	CASSRRTSGSRNEQYF	TGTGCCAGCAGTCGGAGGACTAGCGGGAGTAGGAATGAGCAGTACTTC
TRBJ1-3	many	.	TRBV6-1	CASSLKTAEGNTIYF	TGTGCCAGCAGTCTTAAGACTGCAGAAGGAAACACCATATATTTT
TRBJ1-1	many	TRBD1	TRBV13	CASSNYRGGNTEAFF	TGTGCCAGCAGCAATTACAGGGGAGGAAACACTGAAGCTTTCTTT
TRBJ1-2	.	.	TRBV18	CASSPSGIADNYGYTF	TGTGCCAGCTCACCCTCCGGGATCGCGGATAACTATGGCTACACCTTC
TRBJ2-5	.	TRBD2	TRBV20-1	CSRLLAGETQYF	TGCAGCCGACTACTAGCGGGAGAGACCCAGTACTTC
TRBJ2-7	few	.	TRBV7-7	CASSLVSGLSYEQYF	TGTGCCAGCAGCTTAGTTTCGGGACTCTCCTACGAGCAGTACTTC
TRBJ2-7	few	TRBD1	TRBV29-1	CSVEDVGTGGKYEQYF	TGCAGCGTTGAAGACGTCGGGACAGGGGGCAAGTACGAGCAGTACTTC
TRBJ2-1	.	TRBD2	TRBV20-1	CSAGRPSGSSYNEQFF	TGCAGTGCTGGAAGACCTAGCGGGAGCTCCTACAATGAGCAGTTCTTC
TRBJ1-1	many	.	TRBV30	CAYATANTEAFF	TGTGCCTACGCGACAGCGAACACTGAAGCTTTCTTT
TRBJ2-7	few	.	TRBV6-1	CASSEEYTYEQYF	TGTGCCAGCAGTGAGGAATACACGTACGAGCAGTACTTC
TRBJ1-4	few	.	TRBV2	CASRYQVNEKLFF	TGTGCCAGCAGGTACCAAGTTAATGAAAAACTGTTTTTT
TRBJ2-1	few	TRBD2	TRBV6-1	CASSIGLAGGGEQFF	TGTGCCAGCAGTATCGGACTAGCGGGAGGGGGTGAGCAGTTCTTC
TRBJ2-1	few	.	TRBV3-1	CASSHRLSGYNEQFF	TGTGCCAGCAGCCACCGTCTTTCGGGTTACAATGAGCAGTTCTTC
TRBJ2-4	many	.	TRBV15	CATGHGQNIQYF	TGTGCCACTGGGCACGGTCAGAACATTCAGTACTTC
TRBJ1-5	few	.	TRBV4-1	CASSQESDGGRQPQHF	TGCGCCAGCAGCCAAGAGTCGGACGGAGGACGCCAGCCCCAGCATTTT
TRBJ2-2	once	TRBD1	TRBV20-1	CSASGRGITGELFF	TGCAGTGCTAGTGGCAGGGGGATCACCGGGGAGCTGTTTTTT
TRBJ1-5	few	.	TRBV7-3	CASSLGDRANQPQHF	TGTGCCAGCAGCTTAGGGGACCGGGCGAATCAGCCCCAGCATTTT
TRBJ2-3	.	.	TRBV7-3	CASSLSLLTDTQYF	TGTGCCAGCAGCTTAAGTCTTCTCACAGATACGCAGTATTTT
TRBJ2-1	many	.	TRBV11-2	CASSLVGHLNSYNEQFF	TGTGCCAGCAGCTTAGTGGGACACCTGAACTCCTACAATGAGCAGTTCTTC
TRBJ2-2	many	.	TRBV28	CASRGPGYLVTGELFF	TGTGCCAGCAGGGGGCCGGGGTACCTGGTCACCGGGGAGCTGTTTTTT
TRBJ2-1	many	TRBD2	TRBV6-1	CASTGGSGRALSYNEQFF	TGTGCCAGCACCGGGGGTAGCGGGAGGGCCTTATCCTACAATGAGCAGTTCTTC
TRBJ2-5	many	.	TRBV3-1	CASSPPPRSEQETQYF	TGTGCCAGCAGCCCGCCCCCCCGCAGCGAACAAGAGACCCAGTACTTC
TRBJ1-3	.	.	TRBV19	CASSIIVSSGNTIYF	TGTGCCAGTAGTATAATCGTCAGCTCTGGAAACACCATATATTTT
TRBJ2-5	many	.	TRBV7-2	CASSLSGSDIKETQYF	TGTGCCAGCAGCTTATCAGGAAGCGACATAAAAGAGACCCAGTACTTC
TRBJ1-1	many	.	TRBV12-3/TRBV12-4	CASSLIGGNTEAFF	TGTGCCAGCAGTTTAATTGGGGGGAACACTGAAGCTTTCTTT
TRBJ2-5	many	.	TRBV7-2	CASSPPMQTQYF	TGTGCCAGCAGCCCTCCGATGCAGACCCAGTACTTC
TRBJ2-5	.	TRBD2	TRBV19	CASSTGLAGGYETQYF	TGTGCCAGTAGTACCGGACTAGCGGGAGGGTATGAGACCCAGTACTTC
TRBJ2-3	.	.	TRBV3-1	CAGTNWARGSTDTQYF	TGTGCCGGCACCAACTGGGCCAGGGGTAGCACAGATACGCAGTATTTT
TRBJ2-7	many	TRBD2	TRBV28	CASSLQNQRGSYEQYF	TGTGCCAGCAGTCTCCAAAACCAGCGGGGTTCCTACGAGCAGTACTTC
TRBJ2-1	many	TRBD2	TRBV29-1	CSVVAGVADLSYNEQFF	TGCAGCGTTGTTGCGGGAGTGGCCGACCTCTCCTACAATGAGCAGTTCTTC
TRBJ2-2	many	.	TRBV18	CASSPTGTGELFF	TGTGCCAGCTCACCCACGGGCACCGGGGAGCTGTTTTTT
TRBJ2-1	.	.	TRBV10-3	CAITLSGTYNEQFF	TGTGCCATCACTCTTAGCGGAACCTACAATGAGCAGTTCTTC
TRBJ2-3	.	TRBD2	TRBV28	CASSYNQRDSTDTQYF	TGTGCCAGCAGCTATAATCAGCGGGATAGCACAGATACGCAGTATTTT
TRBJ2-1	many	TRBD2	TRBV9	CASSVGWLAGDGPYNEQFF	TGTGCCAGCAGCGTGGGGTGGTTGGCGGGAGATGGCCCCTACAATGAGCAGTTCTTC